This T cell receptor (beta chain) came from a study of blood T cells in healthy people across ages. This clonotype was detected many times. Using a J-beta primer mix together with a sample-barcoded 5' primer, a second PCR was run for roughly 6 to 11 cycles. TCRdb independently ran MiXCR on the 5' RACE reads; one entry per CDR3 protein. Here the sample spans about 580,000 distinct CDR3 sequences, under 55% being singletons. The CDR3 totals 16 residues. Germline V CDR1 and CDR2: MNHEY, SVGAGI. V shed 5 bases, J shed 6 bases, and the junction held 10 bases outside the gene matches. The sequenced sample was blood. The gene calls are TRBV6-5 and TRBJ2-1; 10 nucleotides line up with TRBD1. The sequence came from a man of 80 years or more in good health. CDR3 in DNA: TGTGCCAGCAGTCAACGACAGGGGGCAGGAACCAATGAGCAGTTCTTC. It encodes CASSQRQGAGTNEQFF.